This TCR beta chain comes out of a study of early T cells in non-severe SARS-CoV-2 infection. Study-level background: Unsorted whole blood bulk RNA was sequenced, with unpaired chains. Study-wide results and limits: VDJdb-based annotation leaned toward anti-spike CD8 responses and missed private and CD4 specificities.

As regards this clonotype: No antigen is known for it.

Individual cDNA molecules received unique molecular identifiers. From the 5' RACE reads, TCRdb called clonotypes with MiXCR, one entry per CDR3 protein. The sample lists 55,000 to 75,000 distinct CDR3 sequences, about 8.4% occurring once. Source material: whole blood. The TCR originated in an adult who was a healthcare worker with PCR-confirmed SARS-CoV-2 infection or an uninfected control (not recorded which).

CDR3 sequence: CASNPTGGYGYTF. The CDR3 nucleotides read TGCGCCAGCAATCCGACAGGGGGCTATGGCTACACCTTC. The chain carries TRBV5-1 and TRBJ1-2; 9 nucleotides agree with TRBD1. J was trimmed by 4 bases and V by 6 bases; bases with no gene match: 4. The length of the CDR3 is 13 residues. CDR1 and CDR2 (germline): SGHRS, YFSETQ.